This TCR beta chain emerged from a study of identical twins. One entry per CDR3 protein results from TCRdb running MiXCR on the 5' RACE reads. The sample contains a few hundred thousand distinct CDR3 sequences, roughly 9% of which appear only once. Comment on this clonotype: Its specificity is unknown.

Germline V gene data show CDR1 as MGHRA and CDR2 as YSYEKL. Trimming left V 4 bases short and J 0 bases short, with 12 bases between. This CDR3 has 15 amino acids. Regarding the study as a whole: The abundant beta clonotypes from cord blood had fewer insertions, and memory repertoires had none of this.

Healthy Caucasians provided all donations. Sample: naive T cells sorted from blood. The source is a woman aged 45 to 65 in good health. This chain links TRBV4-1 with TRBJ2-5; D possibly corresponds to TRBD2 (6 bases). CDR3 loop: CASSPLPGDQETQYF. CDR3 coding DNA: TGCGCCAGCAGCCCTTTACCGGGGGACCAAGAGACCCAGTACTTC.